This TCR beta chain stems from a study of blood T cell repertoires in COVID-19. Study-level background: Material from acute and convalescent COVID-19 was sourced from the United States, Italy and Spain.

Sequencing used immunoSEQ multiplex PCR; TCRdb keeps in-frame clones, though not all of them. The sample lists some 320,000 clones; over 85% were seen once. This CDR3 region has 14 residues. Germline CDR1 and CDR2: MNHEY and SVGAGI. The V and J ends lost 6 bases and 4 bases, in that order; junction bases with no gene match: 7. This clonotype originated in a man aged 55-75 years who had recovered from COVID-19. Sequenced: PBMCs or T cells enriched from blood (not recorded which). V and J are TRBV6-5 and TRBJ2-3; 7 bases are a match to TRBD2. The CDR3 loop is CASSRTSLADTQYF. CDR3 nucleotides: TGTGCCAGCAGCCGGACTAGTTTAGCAGATACGCAGTATTTT.